The next 22 T cell receptor beta chains were all read from a single sample in a study of regulatory T cells in long-lasting Graves disease. Sequencing libraries for TCR beta were prepared with iRepertoire HTBI primers and Arm-PCR of CDR3 regions. TCRdb called the multiplex PCR reads again in MiXCR, with one record for every CDR3 protein. This sample has approximately 350,000 distinct CDR3 sequences, with 23% found just once. Time point of the sample: persistent/refractory GD, antithyroid drugs over 5 years with positive TRAb. Construction of the TCR library relied on RNA isolated from PBMCs. Sequenced here: peripheral blood mononuclear cells (PBMCs), sampled when the disease was refractory, from a patient treated with antithyroid drugs. The receptors stem from a woman in her forties with Graves disease.

The CDR3 nucleotides read TGTGCCAGCAGCCCGACCGGACTAGCATACTACAATGAGCAGTTCTTC. It translates to CASSPTGLAYYNEQFF. The chain links TRBV11-2 to TRBJ2-1; 8 positions agree with TRBD2. CDR1 is SGHAT, CDR2 FQNNGV, per germline. The V segment lost 5 bases and the J segment 3 bases; nucleotides outside the gene matches: 9. This CDR3 region has 16 residues.

In this sample, this clonotype turned up many times. The chain uses TRBV3-1 and TRBJ2-2; no definite D call. This CDR3 region has 17 residues. Trimming removed 3 bases from V and 1 base from J, with 15 bases in between. Germline V gene lookup returns CDR1 LGHDT and CDR2 YNNKEL (reference sequence). The CDR3 DNA follows: TGTGCCAGCAGCCATTCGGCCCGAAGGTGGAACACCGGGGAGCTGTTTTTT. Translated: CASSHSARRWNTGELFF.

This clonotype was found many times. The CDR3 nucleotides read TGTGCCAGCAGTTCATTTCCCCAGGTTGGACACTACGAGCAGTACTTC. Protein: CASSSFPQVGHYEQYF. This chain links TRBV28 with TRBJ2-7, with a weak D call TRBD1 (5 bases). Germline-derived CDR1 and CDR2 are MDHEN and SYDVKM. CDR3 size: 16 residues. Trimming stripped 4 bases from V and 3 bases from J, with 19 bases between.

This clonotype has more than one count but fewer than ten. This sequence joins TRBV19 and TRBJ1-5, with D unclear. This CDR3 region has 16 residues. Germline assignment: CDR1 LNHDA and CDR2 SQIVND (reference sequence). The V and J ends lost 4 bases and 2 bases respectively, with 15 bases between them. Written as DNA, the CDR3 is TGTGCCAGTAGTAAAATCCAAGACACTCGCAATCAGCCCCAGCATTTT. This sequence encodes CASSKIQDTRNQPQHF.

This clonotype was detected ten times or more. The CDR3 sequence is CASSFDRYEQYF. The CDR3, as DNA: TGCGCCAGCAGCTTTGACAGATACGAGCAGTACTTC. This chain connects TRBV5-1 to TRBJ2-7, with D possibly being TRBD1 (5 bases). This CDR3 has 12 amino acids. The germline gives CDR1 SGHRS, CDR2 YFSETQ. The V and J ends lost 2 bases and 4 bases respectively, with 7 bases between them.

The chain's CDR3 is CASTREDRGAEAFF. CDR3 DNA sequence: TGTGCCAGCACGAGGGAGGACAGGGGCGCTGAAGCTTTCTTT. The chain couples TRBV6-1 to TRBJ1-1; TRBD1 matches 9 bases. V shed 7 bases, J shed 6 bases, and the junction held 9 bases outside the gene matches. The germline CDR1 and CDR2 sequences are MNHNS and SASEGT. There are 14 residues in the CDR3.

Notes on this clonotype: With a far larger clone one base away, a read error is the likely cause. The gene calls are TRBV11-2 and TRBJ2-4, with 9 bases lining up with TRBD2. The end of the DNA aligns better with TRBJ2-7, so the J call may be wrong. Germline CDR1 is SGHAT and CDR2 is FQNNGV. CDR3 length: 15 amino acids. The CDR3: CASSLAAGGQYEQYF. In DNA form, the CDR3 reads TGTGCCAGCAGCTTAGCGGCGGGAGGGCAATACGAGCAGTACTTC.

The chain combines TRBV5-4 with TRBJ2-2; 9 bases agree with TRBD1. Germline trimming cut 4 bases from V and 5 bases from J; bases unmatched to any gene: 12. Germline V gives CDR1 SGHNT, CDR2 YYREEE (reference sequence). CDR3 length: 17 amino acids. DNA for the CDR3: TGTGCCAGCAGCCGCGTAGTTGGGACAGGGTATACCGGGGAGCTGTTTTTT. This sequence encodes CASSRVVGTGYTGELFF.

This clonotype was detected a few times. The chain employs TRBV20-1 and TRBJ2-7; 12 bases agree with TRBD2. After removal of 2 bases from V and 2 bases from J, the junction contained 4 bases not matched to a gene. Germline CDR1 and CDR2: DFQATT and SNEGSKA (reference sequence). The CDR3 runs to 15 residues. The CDR3 loop is CSARSSGRETYEQYF. DNA for the CDR3: TGCAGTGCTAGATCTAGCGGGAGGGAAACCTACGAGCAGTACTTC.

This clonotype has only a few counts. The V call is TRBV20-1, the J call TRBJ2-5, with a possible D match to TRBD2 (6 bases). The CDR3 extends over 18 amino acids. Trimming removed 3 bases at V and 3 bases at J, with 26 bases between. The V gene's germline CDR1 is DFQATT and CDR2 SNEGSKA (reference sequence). The CDR3 DNA reads TGCAGTGCTAGGGACCCTCTCCTGGAGGGGCCGTATGAAGAGACCCAGTACTTC. Translation: CSARDPLLEGPYEETQYF.

This chain uses TRBV28 with TRBJ1-4; possibly TRBD1 for D (6 bases). The germline CDR1 and CDR2 sequences are MDHEN and SYDVKM. This CDR3 region has 17 residues. V gave up 4 bases and J gave up 5 bases, with 20 bases separating them. CDR3 sequence (DNA): TGTGCCAGCAGTTATTTTGGGGGGGCGCGTCCCAATGAAAAACTGTTTTTT. Translation: CASSYFGGARPNEKLFF.

Only a few counts were recorded for this clonotype. A much larger clone is a single base away; this may be a read error. V and J are TRBV20-1 and TRBJ2-2; D remains ambiguous. The V and J ends lost 3 bases and 7 bases respectively, with 9 bases between them. In germline, CDR1 is DFQATT, CDR2 SNEGSKA (reference sequence). The CDR3 is 12 residues long. CDR3 loop: CSASGPIGELFF. Here the CDR3 DNA reads TGCAGTGCTAGCGGTCCTATCGGGGAGCTGTTTTTT.

This clonotype came up a few times. This sequence joins TRBV19 and TRBJ2-2; the D is unclear. The V end was cut by 9 bases, the J end by 6 bases, with 20 bases between. From germline, CDR1 is LNHDA and CDR2 SQIVND (reference sequence). The CDR3 covers 15 residues. As DNA, the CDR3 is TGTGCCAGCCACAAGGGTTATTCTAACGCCGGGGAGCTGTTTTTT. Translation gives CASHKGYSNAGELFF.

This clonotype was observed at least ten times. This chain connects TRBV20-1 to TRBJ2-2, with D perhaps matching TRBD2 (5 bases). The V gene lost 5 bases and the J gene lost 1 base, with 8 bases spanning the gap. Germline lookup yields CDR1 DFQATT and CDR2 SNEGSKA (reference sequence). The CDR3 has 13 amino acids. The CDR3 DNA is TGCAGTGCTCCACTAGTGAACACCGGGGAGCTGTTTTTT. This gives the protein CSAPLVNTGELFF.

This clonotype was counted many times. The DNA for the CDR3 is TGCAGTGCAGCGGGGGTTTTTAGCGAGCAGTACTTC. Its translation is CSAAGVFSEQYF. This rearrangement joins TRBV20-1 to TRBJ2-7, with TRBD2 matching over 8 bases. The V gene's germline CDR1 is DFQATT and CDR2 SNEGSKA (reference sequence). The CDR3 contains 12 residues. Trimming took 6 bases from V and 6 from J; bases not matched to a gene: 7.

The rearrangement joins TRBV5-1 to TRBJ1-1; maybe TRBD1 (5 bases). The germline V gene has CDR1 SGHRS and CDR2 YFSETQ. V shed 3 bases and J shed 4 bases, with 13 bases lying between them. The CDR3 covers 14 residues. The CDR3 spells CASSWGGRGTEAFF. CDR3 sequence (DNA): TGCGCCAGCAGCTGGGGCGGAAGGGGCACTGAAGCTTTCTTT.

In its sample, this clonotype was seen a few times. The chain links TRBV5-1 to TRBJ2-2; D gene unclear. Trimming removed 0 bases from V and 6 bases from J, with 15 bases in between. CDR1 SGHRS and CDR2 YFSETQ come from the germline V gene. The CDR3 loop spans 16 amino acids. CDR3 loop: CASSLVGEVAAGELFF. DNA of the CDR3: TGCGCCAGCAGCTTGGTTGGAGAGGTGGCAGCCGGGGAGCTGTTTTTT.

This clonotype has ten or more counts. This chain joins TRBV10-3 and TRBJ1-1; 9 nucleotides agree with TRBD1. CDR3 size: 18 residues. Germline assignment: CDR1 ENHRY and CDR2 SYGVKD. Trimming at V came to 2 bases and at J to 0 bases, leaving 10 bases not matched to a gene. The CDR3 nucleotides read TGTGCCATCAGTGAGCAGTCCGGGACAGGGATCATGAACACTGAAGCTTTCTTT. Amino acid sequence: CAISEQSGTGIMNTEAFF.

Ten or more counts support this clonotype. The rearrangement joins TRBV12-3 or TRBV12-4 to TRBJ1-5, with TRBD1 matching 8 bases. V dropped 1 base and J dropped 5; count of bases not matched to a gene: 4. The length of the CDR3 is 15 residues. The CDR3 here is CASSLGGQVYQPQHF. Written as DNA, the CDR3 is TGTGCCAGCAGTTTAGGGGGACAGGTTTATCAGCCCCAGCATTTT.

This clonotype came up a few times. The chain links TRBV12-3 or TRBV12-4 to TRBJ2-3; 11 bases agree with TRBD2. CDR3 length: 15 amino acids. Losses at the gene ends were 7 bases for V and 2 bases for J; bases not matched to a gene: 5. CDR3 nucleotides: TGTGCCAGCAAGAGACTAGCGGGGATCACAGATACGCAGTATTTT. It encodes CASKRLAGITDTQYF.

The CDR3 DNA reads TGTGCCAGCAGTAACCCTAGCGGAGGGGCCACAGATACGCAGTATTTT. Its translation: CASSNPSGGATDTQYF. This chain connects TRBV12-3 or TRBV12-4 to TRBJ2-3, with TRBD2 matching over 7 bases. This CDR3 has 16 amino acids. The V and J ends lost 5 bases and 2 bases, in that order; junction bases with no gene match: 10.

This clonotype came up a few times. This sequence joins TRBV12-3 or TRBV12-4 and TRBJ2-7, with D tentatively TRBD1 or TRBD2 (5 bases each). V shed 5 bases and J shed 0 bases, with 14 bases lying between them. The CDR3 is 15 amino acids. CDR3: CASSRRDASSYEQYF. Here the CDR3 DNA reads TGTGCCAGCAGTCGCCGGGACGCGAGCTCCTACGAGCAGTACTTC.